This TCR beta chain was identified during a study of tumor-infiltrating lymphocytes in primary liver carcinoma. Scientists recovered RNA and DNA together from roughly 20-30 mg of unsorted bulk tissue. The authors made TCR beta cDNA from roughly 480 ng total RNA with a constant-region primer. Three nested multiplex PCR rounds, a slightly modified ARM-PCR, produced the libraries for TCR beta. TCRdb re-analysed the multiplex PCR reads in MiXCR, keeping a single row per CDR3 protein. The repertoire holds under 110,000 distinct CDR3 sequences, approximately 70% seen once, with around 12% in the top ten. A remark on this clonotype: The junction does not match germline at one end; this may be a read error.

The sequenced sample consisted of liver tumor tissue from sampling region 2. Subset described: tumor region T2, inferior pole. The receptor was isolated from a woman between 55 and 75 years old with primary liver carcinoma and hepatitis B virus infection.

CDR3: CTSSQDTTNNEQYF. The CDR3 nucleotides are TGTACCAGCAGCCAGGACACGACGAATAACGAGCAGTACTTC. The gene calls are TRBV7-8 and TRBJ2-7, with D perhaps TRBD1 (5 bases). This CDR3 region has 14 residues. CDR1 is SGHVS, CDR2 FQNEAQ, per germline.